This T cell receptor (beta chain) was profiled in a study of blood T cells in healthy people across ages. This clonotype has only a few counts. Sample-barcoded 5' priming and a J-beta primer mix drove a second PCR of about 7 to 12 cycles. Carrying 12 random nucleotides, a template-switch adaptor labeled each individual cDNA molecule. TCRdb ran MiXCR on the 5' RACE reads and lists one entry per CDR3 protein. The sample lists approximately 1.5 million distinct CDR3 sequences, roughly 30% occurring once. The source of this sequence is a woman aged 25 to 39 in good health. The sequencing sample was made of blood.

CDR3 DNA: TGTGCCAGCAGCTTGGAATTAGCGGGGGCGGGAGAGACCCAGTACTTC. This encodes CASSLELAGAGETQYF. The V gene is TRBV5-6, the J gene TRBJ2-5; 9 bases fit TRBD2. CDR1 and CDR2 (germline): SGHDT, YYEEEE. V gave up 0 bases and J gave up 4 bases; unmatched junction bases: 7. The CDR3 runs to 16 residues.